The next 30 T cell receptor beta chains were all read from a single sample in a study of cytomegalovirus exposure and HLA in healthy donors (dated by TCRdb to 2016 to 2017). The library was made by the immunoSEQ multiplex PCR assay. For the multiplex PCR, a mixture combining 60 forward primers for TCR Vbeta segments and 13 reverse primers for TCR Jbeta segments was used. TCRdb retrieved this table from immuneACCESS and kept in-frame rearrangements only. Not all clones are present; in checked studies, unresolved V genes account for under half, and no reason is known for the remainder. Per the sample table, the count is 180,000 or so clones. The leading ten clones occupy 0.7% to 0.8% of the sample. Sequenced sample: PBMCs. Source of these receptors: a boy aged 10-17 years in good health and CMV-seronegative.

V and J are TRBV6-5 and TRBJ1-4; 9 bases map to TRBD1. The CDR3 contains 14 residues. Germline V CDR1 and CDR2: MNHEY, SVGAGI. V shed 5 bases, J shed 4 bases, and the junction held 2 bases outside the gene matches. The CDR3 spells CASSNRGLNEKLFF. The CDR3 nucleotides read TGTGCCAGCAGTAACAGGGGGCTTAATGAAAAACTGTTTTTT.

The V and J genes are TRBV2 and TRBJ1-1, with D tentatively TRBD1 (6 bases). The CDR3 totals 17 residues. Trimming stripped 9 bases from V and 0 bases from J, with 23 bases between. CDR1 is SNHLY, CDR2 FYNNEI, per germline. The CDR3 region is CARSGGQGQVMNTEAFF. The CDR3 DNA is TGTGCCAGGTCGGGGGGGCAGGGGCAAGTTATGAACACTGAAGCTTTCTTT.

This chain connects TRBV6-1 to TRBJ1-2, with D possibly matching TRBD1 (6 bases). The CDR3 totals 14 residues. Germline values: CDR1 MNHNS, CDR2 SASEGT. Trimming cost V 4 bases and J 2 bases, with 11 bases left between them. The CDR3 region has the DNA TGTGCCAGCAGTGTTGAGGGACAAAACTATGGCTACACCTTC. It translates to CASSVEGQNYGYTF.

V is TRBV5-1 and J is TRBJ1-1; no definite D call. The CDR3 runs 15 residues. In germline, CDR1 is SGHRS, CDR2 YFSETQ. The V and J ends lost 3 bases and 0 bases respectively, with 12 bases between them. CDR3 in DNA: TGCGCCAGCAGCTCACTGGCGGCCATGAACACTGAAGCTTTCTTT. The encoded protein is CASSSLAAMNTEAFF.

The chain is built from TRBV7-8 and TRBJ1-5; D gene ambiguous. The germline CDR1 and CDR2 sequences are SGHVS and FQNEAQ. V was clipped by 5 bases and J by 8 bases, with 19 bases between them. The CDR3 sequence is 15 residues long. In DNA, the CDR3 is TGTGCCAGCAGCGTTCACCGGGATATTTTTGAGCCCCAGCATTTT. Protein: CASSVHRDIFEPQHF.

The J gene is TRBJ2-5, the V gene TRBV29-1; D unclear. Gene TRBJ2-7 matches the end of the DNA better, so the J call may be wrong. The germline CDR1 and CDR2 sequences are SQVTM and ANQGSEA. This CDR3 has 12 amino acids. CDR3: CSVEDGSYEQYF. CDR3 DNA: TGCAGCGTTGAAGACGGTTCCTACGAGCAGTACTTC.

V is TRBV5-1 and J is TRBJ2-5; tentatively, D is TRBD2 (5 bases). The germline V and J ends were trimmed by 4 bases and 2 bases, with 12 bases remaining between them. Germline V gives CDR1 SGHRS, CDR2 YFSETQ. The CDR3 spans 14 residues. The CDR3, as DNA: TGCGCCAGCAGCCCATTTTCGGGGCAAGAGACCCAGTACTTC. It yields the protein CASSPFSGQETQYF.

The rearrangement links TRBV30 to TRBJ2-3, with 9 bases matching TRBD1. With 2 bases clipped from V and 8 bases from J, the junction kept 11 bases outside the gene matches. The CDR3 has 15 residues. CDR1 and CDR2 (germline): GTSNPN, SVGIG (reference sequence). The CDR3 loop is CAWSPRDRVIGTQYF. CDR3 coding DNA: TGTGCCTGGAGTCCCCGGGACAGGGTCATCGGTACGCAGTATTTT.

V usage is TRBV4-2 and J usage is TRBJ2-5; D perhaps matches TRBD1 (7 bases). The J call may be faulty, since TRBJ2-7 better matches the DNA end. The CDR3 is 13 residues long. The germline V gene encodes CDR1 LGHNA and CDR2 YNFKEQ. CDR3 coding DNA: TGTGCCAGCAGCCTCAGGGGGGCCTACGAGCAGTACTTC. Translating it yields CASSLRGAYEQYF.

This chain uses TRBV18 with TRBJ1-1; TRBD1 might be the D (6 bases). The CDR3 is made up of 15 amino acids. Germline CDR1 and CDR2: KGHSH and LQKENI. V was shortened by 5 bases and J by 3 bases, with 16 bases between the two germline ends. CDR3 sequence: CASSTTGRVDTEAFF. CDR3 nucleotides: TGTGCCAGCTCAACGACAGGCCGGGTGGACACTGAAGCTTTCTTT.

The V gene is TRBV29-1, the J gene TRBJ2-1; D gene ambiguous. There are 10 residues in the CDR3. Germline CDR1 is SQVTM and CDR2 is ANQGSEA. V shed 4 bases and J shed 5 bases, with 3 bases lying between them. The CDR3 DNA sequence: TGCAGCGTTGCCGACAATGAGCAGTTCTTC. Its protein product is CSVADNEQFF.

The rearrangement joins TRBV28 to TRBJ1-5; D is perhaps TRBD1 (6 bases). Looked up from germline, CDR1 is MDHEN and CDR2 is SYDVKM. Trimming removed 5 bases from V and 3 bases from J, with 11 bases in between. The CDR3 consists of 14 residues. CDR3 sequence: CASSPRDNNQPQHF. For the CDR3, the DNA is TGTGCCAGCAGTCCCCGGGACAACAATCAGCCCCAGCATTTT. The entire variable domain, with the rest obtained from reference TRBV28 and TRBJ1-5, is as follows: DVKVTQSSRYLVKRTGEKVFLECVQDMDHENMFWYRQDPGLGLRLIYFSYDVKMKEKGDIPEGYSVSREKKERFSLILESASTNQTSMYLCASSPRDNNQPQHFGDGTRLSIL.

The genes are TRBV6-6 and TRBJ2-2, with D perhaps matching TRBD1 (6 bases). The CDR3 is 16 residues long. Trimming removed 1 base from V and 1 base from J, with 10 bases in between. Germline-derived CDR1 and CDR2 are MNHNY and SVGAGI (reference sequence). The CDR3 nucleotides read TGTGCCAGCAGTTACTACGGGACACAGAACACCGGGGAGCTGTTTTTT. This codes for CASSYYGTQNTGELFF.

The genes are TRBV6-4 and TRBJ2-1; a weak D match, TRBD1 (5 bases). V was pared by 6 bases and J by 2 bases, with 11 bases between. From germline, CDR1 is MRHNA and CDR2 SNTAGT. The CDR3 has 14 amino acids. The CDR3 is CASSKDSTYNEQFF. As DNA, the CDR3 is TGTGCCAGCAGCAAAGACAGTACCTACAATGAGCAGTTCTTC.

The chain combines TRBV30 with TRBJ2-1; 7 bases are shared with TRBD2. From germline, CDR1 is GTSNPN and CDR2 SVGIG (reference sequence). Unmatched junction bases numbered 6, after V lost 3 bases and J lost 4 bases. The CDR3 spans 14 residues. The CDR3 nucleotides read TGTGCCTGGAGAAGGACGGGGGGTTACAATGAGCAGTTCTTC. Translation: CAWRRTGGYNEQFF.

On this clone itself: A read error may produce the germline difference seen at one junction end. The V gene is TRBV7-9, the J gene TRBJ2-3; 9 bases match TRBD2. This CDR3 region has 15 residues. Germline V gene data show CDR1 as SEHNR and CDR2 as FQNEAQ (reference sequence). Written as DNA, the CDR3 is TGTGCCAGCAGCTCCCTGGGGACTAGCAAAGATACGCAGTATTTT. Its translation: CASSSLGTSKDTQYF.

The V gene is TRBV9, the J gene TRBJ1-3; the D is unclear. With 3 bases removed from V and 4 bases from J, the gap between germline ends came to 5 bases. CDR3 length: 12 residues. Germline V gene sequence: CDR1 SGDLS, CDR2 YYNGEE. CDR3 sequence reads: CASSDSGNTIYF. For the CDR3, the DNA is TGTGCCAGCAGCGACTCAGGAAACACCATATATTTT.

Remarks on this clone: As the CDR3 is not closed by the conserved phenylalanine or tryptophan, this likely results from a read error. It is unclear where the CDR3 begins or ends on the DNA, so no DNA is shown, and the CDR3 is as TCRdb lists it. The V and J genes are TRBV5-4 and TRBJ1-1; the table assigns TRBD1, which was not confirmed against the DNA. The CDR3 is 12 residues long, counting both termini. Looked up from germline, CDR1 is SGHNT and CDR2 is YYREEE (reference sequence). CDR3 loop: CASSWGTGESLI.

The chain is built from TRBV10-2 and TRBJ1-6, with a weak D call TRBD1 (6 bases). There are 16 residues in the CDR3. Germline CDR1 and CDR2: WSHSY and SAAADI. The V end lost 2 bases, the J end lost 5 bases, and 13 bases lay between the germline ends. Here the CDR3 DNA reads TGCGCCAGCAGTGAGACACAGGGTGTCGATAATTCACCCCTCCACTTT. It encodes CASSETQGVDNSPLHF.

This chain joins TRBV28 and TRBJ1-1; TRBD1 is a possible D gene (5 bases). From germline, CDR1 is MDHEN and CDR2 SYDVKM. The CDR3 consists of 15 residues. V was cut by 4 bases and J by 4 bases, with 16 bases left in between. CDR3 region: CASSSPTGVGTEAFF. CDR3 sequence (DNA): TGTGCCAGCAGTTCCCCTACGGGGGTGGGCACTGAAGCTTTCTTT.

This sequence joins TRBV4-3 and TRBJ2-1, with 7 nucleotides matching TRBD2. The V segment lost 0 bases and the J segment 2 bases; nucleotides outside the gene matches: 4. The CDR3 runs to 16 residues. The germline V gene has CDR1 LGHNA and CDR2 YSLEER. The CDR3 nucleotides read TGCGCCAGCAGCCAAGATCGTCGGGGGGCCTACAATGAGCAGTTCTTC. The encoded protein is CASSQDRRGAYNEQFF.

The chain uses TRBV19 and TRBJ2-7; 9 nucleotides line up with TRBD1. V lost 9 bases and J lost 1; bases outside the gene matches: 7. This CDR3 is built from 14 residues. Germline V gene lookup returns CDR1 LNHDA and CDR2 SQIVND (reference sequence). DNA of the CDR3: TGTGCCAGCCGACCGGGACAGGGATCCTACGAGCAGTACTTC. Protein sequence: CASRPGQGSYEQYF.

This chain joins TRBV30 and TRBJ1-2; D is unresolved. CDR1 and CDR2 (germline): GTSNPN, SVGIG (reference sequence). Trimming removed 2 bases at V and 8 bases at J, with 9 bases between. The CDR3 runs 11 residues. CDR3 sequence reads: CAWSHTFGYTF. As DNA, the CDR3 is TGTGCCTGGAGTCACACGTTCGGCTACACCTTC.

The V gene is TRBV30, the J gene TRBJ1-2, with 7 bases fitting TRBD1. This CDR3 contains 18 residues. V shed 5 bases, J shed 1 base, and the junction held 19 bases outside the gene matches. Germline assignment: CDR1 GTSNPN and CDR2 SVGIG (reference sequence). The chain's CDR3 is CAWHSGGLPSSLNYGYTF. The DNA of the CDR3 is TGTGCCTGGCACTCAGGGGGGCTACCCTCCTCGCTTAACTATGGCTACACCTTC. The full variable domain, its missing parts supplied by reference TRBV30 and TRBJ1-2, is SQTIHQWPATLVQPVGSPLSLECTVEGTSNPNLYWYRQAAGRGLQLLFYSVGIGQISSEVPQNLSASRPQDRQFILSSKKLLLSDSGFYLCAWHSGGLPSSLNYGYTFGSGTRLTVV.

This chain joins TRBV9 and TRBJ1-1, with 7 bases lining up with TRBD1. Germline loops: CDR1 SGDLS, CDR2 YYNGEE. This CDR3 is built from 17 residues. After removal of 0 bases from V and 3 bases from J, the junction contained 11 bases not matched to a gene. The CDR3 region has the DNA TGTGCCAGCAGCGTAGAACAGGGGCCCCGTGGGGACACTGAAGCTTTCTTT. It translates to CASSVEQGPRGDTEAFF.

This chain connects TRBV6-6 to TRBJ1-1; TRBD1 matches 12 bases. This CDR3 region has 14 residues. J was trimmed by 10 bases and V by 4 bases; bases with no gene match: 7. The germline CDR1 and CDR2 sequences are MNHNY and SVGAGI (reference sequence). CDR3 protein: CASSLPGTGGTAFF. The CDR3 nucleotides are TGTGCCAGCAGTTTACCGGGGACAGGGGGCACAGCTTTCTTT.

This chain joins TRBV11-3 and TRBJ1-3, with 7 nucleotides matching TRBD1. The CDR3 extends over 15 amino acids. The germline gives CDR1 SGHNT, CDR2 YENEEA. Trimming at V came to 6 bases and at J to 0 bases, leaving 5 bases not matched to a gene. The CDR3 nucleotides are TGTGCCAGCAGAACCAGGACAGGCTCTGGAAACACCATATATTTT. It yields the protein CASRTRTGSGNTIYF. Variable domain in full (rest from reference TRBV11-3 and TRBJ1-3): EAGVVQSPRYKIIEKKQPVAFWCNPISGHNTLYWYLQNLGQGPELLIRYENEEAVDDSQLPKDRFSAERLKGVDSTLKIQPAELGDSAVYLCASRTRTGSGNTIYFGEGSWLTVV.

The V and J genes are TRBV4-1 and TRBJ1-5; D is ambiguous. Germline assignment: CDR1 MGHRA and CDR2 YSYEKL. This CDR3 contains 17 residues. V was trimmed by 0 bases and J by 2 bases, leaving 14 bases between them. CDR3 loop: CASSQEGSGRGNQPQHF. For the CDR3, the DNA is TGCGCCAGCAGCCAAGAAGGGAGCGGGAGGGGCAATCAGCCCCAGCATTTT.

The genes are TRBV5-1 and TRBJ2-5; a possible D gene is TRBD1 (6 bases). The CDR3 runs 14 residues. The ends were cut back, 6 bases at V and 1 base at J, with 13 bases in the middle. CDR1 and CDR2 from the germline V gene are SGHRS and YFSETQ. This CDR3 reads CASNQRGTQETQYF. DNA of the CDR3: TGCGCCAGCAACCAAAGGGGGACCCAAGAGACCCAGTACTTC.

In DNA form, the CDR3 reads TGTGCCAGCAGCATGGACAGGGGGCATTCACCCCTCCACTTT. Its translation is CASSMDRGHSPLHF. The chain joins TRBV7-9 to TRBJ1-6; TRBD1 matches at 11 bases. J lost 8 bases, V lost 5 bases, and 2 bases had no gene match. Germline V gene lookup returns CDR1 SEHNR and CDR2 FQNEAQ (reference sequence). The CDR3 is 14 amino acids.